The 13 T cell receptor beta chains given below trace back to one sample, sequenced in a study of blood T cell repertoires in COVID-19. Repertoires were generated with immunoSEQ multiplex PCR, while TCRdb's copy carries only in-frame clones and drops some. The sample has roughly 250,000 clones; more than 65% are singletons. The sequencing input was peripheral blood. The receptors come from a woman between 40 and 50 years old with active or convalescent COVID-19.

The chain has TRBV30 and TRBJ1-4; maybe TRBD1 (6 bases). Trimming removed 1 base from V and 1 base from J, with 10 bases in between. The germline V gene has CDR1 GTSNPN and CDR2 SVGIG (reference sequence). The CDR3 is 15 residues long. The CDR3 DNA reads as TGTGCCTGGAGTGAGCCGGACAGAACTAATGAAAAACTGTTTTTT. Translation gives CAWSEPDRTNEKLFF.

The chain links TRBV5-6 to TRBJ2-5, with 7 nucleotides matching TRBD2. CDR3 length equals 12 residues. Trimming cost V 5 bases and J 5 bases; bases outside gene matches: 3. Germline V gene data show CDR1 as SGHDT and CDR2 as YYEEEE. CDR3 bases: TGTGCCAGCAGTTTTAGCGGGGAGACCCAGTACTTC. Its translation is CASSFSGETQYF.

The genes are TRBV5-1 and TRBJ1-1; TRBD1 matches at 11 bases. Germline values: CDR1 SGHRS, CDR2 YFSETQ. With V trimmed by 3 bases and J by 11 bases, 9 bases remained unmatched. CDR3 length equals 14 residues. CDR3 coding DNA: TGCGCCAGCAGCTATGGACAGGGGGCAAGAAATGCTTTCTTT. It encodes CASSYGQGARNAFF.

The chain recombines TRBV19 with TRBJ1-1; D is ambiguous. Germline loops: CDR1 LNHDA, CDR2 SQIVND (reference sequence). This CDR3 has 13 amino acids. V lost 3 bases and J lost 1, with 6 bases in between. CDR3 loop: CASSIDKNTEAFF. DNA of the CDR3: TGTGCCAGTAGTATTGACAAGAACACTGAAGCTTTCTTT.

V is TRBV7-6 and J is TRBJ1-6, with D unresolved. Trimming removed 3 bases at V and 7 bases at J, with 7 bases between. The CDR3 is 13 amino acids. Germline V gene sequence: CDR1 SGHVS, CDR2 FNYEAQ. The CDR3 DNA sequence: TGTGCCAGCAGCTTTGACAACAATTCACCCCTCCACTTT. Its translation: CASSFDNNSPLHF.

This chain uses TRBV3-1 (or the pseudogene TRBV3-2) with TRBJ1-4; D unclear. This CDR3 is 16 amino acids long. Germline loops: CDR1 LGHDT, CDR2 YNNKEL (reference sequence). Trimming cost V 3 bases and J 8 bases, with 19 bases left between them. The CDR3 DNA sequence: TGTGCCAGCAGCCATCTGGGTGAGCGGGGTCGGGAAAAACTGTTTTTT. Translation gives CASSHLGERGREKLFF.

The J gene is TRBJ1-5, the V gene TRBV5-8; maybe TRBD1 (5 bases). The V and J ends lost 10 bases and 3 bases respectively, with 11 bases between them. This CDR3 comprises 12 residues. Germline V gene data show CDR1 as SGHTS and CDR2 as YDEGEE. CDR3 DNA sequence: TGTGCCGCAGGGCAGGTCAATCAGCCCCAGCATTTT. Protein: CAAGQVNQPQHF.

J is TRBJ1-4 and V is TRBV18; 10 bases are shared with TRBD1. Per germline, CDR1 KGHSH and CDR2 LQKENI. The CDR3 runs to 14 residues. Trimming cost V 3 bases and J 14 bases; bases outside gene matches: 9. The CDR3 here is CASSPDRDRGFLFF. The CDR3 nucleotides read TGTGCCAGCTCACCCGACCGGGACAGGGGCTTTCTGTTTTTT.

At least ten counts were recorded for this clone. The V call is TRBV7-2, the J call TRBJ1-1; the D is unclear. This CDR3 has 13 residues. In germline, CDR1 is SGHTA, CDR2 FQGNSA. Trimming shortened V by 5 bases and J by 1 base, and 8 bases separated the two germline ends. DNA for the CDR3: TGTGCCAGCAGCCCACTCCCGAACACTGAAGCTTTCTTT. Translation: CASSPLPNTEAFF.

V usage is TRBV19 and J usage is TRBJ1-2; D remains ambiguous. Trimming pared 7 bases from V and 2 bases from J, leaving 8 bases between. Germline V CDR1 and CDR2: LNHDA, SQIVND (reference sequence). This CDR3 has 12 amino acids. The CDR3 spells CASNRANYGYTF. The CDR3, as DNA: TGTGCCAGTAATAGAGCCAACTATGGCTACACCTTC.

The chain is built from TRBV5-4 and TRBJ2-7; 8 bases match TRBD1. The CDR3 spans 14 residues. V was clipped by 4 bases and J by 3 bases; unmatched bases: 6. CDR1 and CDR2 (germline): SGHNT, YYREEE (reference sequence). The CDR3, as DNA: TGTGCCAGCAGCCCAGGGGGCAAAATCTACGAGCAGTACTTC. Translating gives CASSPGGKIYEQYF.

The rearrangement uses TRBV21-1 and TRBJ2-4; the D call TRBD2 from the table was never checked on the DNA. TRBV21-1 is a known pseudogene. This CDR3 contains 18 residues. The CDR3 spells CASSTPPAGRQAKNIQYF. The CDR3, as DNA: TGTGCCAGCAGCACCCCCCCTGCGGGGAGGCAAGCCAAAAACATTCAGTACTTC.

This clone has only a few counts. The sample carries other DNA sequences with the same CDR3. This chain uses TRBV5-1 with TRBJ1-1; D gene ambiguous. The CDR3 spans 11 residues. The germline V and J ends were trimmed by 6 bases and 4 bases, with 7 bases remaining between them. Germline CDR1 reads SGHRS; CDR2 reads YFSETQ. CDR3 loop: CASTGGTEAFF. The CDR3 DNA follows: TGCGCCAGCACCGGTGGCACTGAAGCTTTCTTT.